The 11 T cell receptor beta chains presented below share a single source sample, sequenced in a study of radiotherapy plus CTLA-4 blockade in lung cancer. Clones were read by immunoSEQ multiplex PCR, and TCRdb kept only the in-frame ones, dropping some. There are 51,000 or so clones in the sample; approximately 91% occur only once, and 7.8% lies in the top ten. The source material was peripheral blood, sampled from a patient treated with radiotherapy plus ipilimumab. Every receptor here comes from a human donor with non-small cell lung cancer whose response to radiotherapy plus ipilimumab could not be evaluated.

The CDR3 loop reads CASSSEGAAGETQYF. The CDR3 DNA reads TGTGCCAGCAGTTCGGAGGGGGCGGCAGGGGAGACCCAGTACTTC. The gene calls are TRBV28 and TRBJ2-5; a weak D match, TRBD1 (7 bases). This CDR3 is built from 15 residues. From germline, CDR1 is MDHEN and CDR2 SYDVKM. Between the trimmed V and J ends, which lost 4 bases and 5 bases, there was a span of 17 bases. The full variable domain, rest sourced from reference TRBV28 and TRBJ2-5, is DVKVTQSSRYLVKRTGEKVFLECVQDMDHENMFWYRQDPGLGLRLIYFSYDVKMKEKGDIPEGYSVSREKKERFSLILESASTNQTSMYLCASSSEGAAGETQYFGPGTRLLVL.

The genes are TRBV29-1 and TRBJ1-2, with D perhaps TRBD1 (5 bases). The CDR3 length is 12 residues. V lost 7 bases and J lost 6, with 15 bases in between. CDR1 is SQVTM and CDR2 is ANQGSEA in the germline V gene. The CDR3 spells CSGGGGPDGYTF. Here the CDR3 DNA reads TGCAGCGGGGGGGGAGGGCCAGATGGCTACACCTTC.

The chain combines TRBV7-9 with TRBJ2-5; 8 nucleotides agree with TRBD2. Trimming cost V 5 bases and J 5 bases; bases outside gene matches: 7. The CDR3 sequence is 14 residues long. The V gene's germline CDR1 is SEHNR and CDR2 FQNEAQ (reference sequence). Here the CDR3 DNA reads TGTGCCAGCAGCCGGGGGGGCAGCTGGGAGACCCAGTACTTC. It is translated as CASSRGGSWETQYF.

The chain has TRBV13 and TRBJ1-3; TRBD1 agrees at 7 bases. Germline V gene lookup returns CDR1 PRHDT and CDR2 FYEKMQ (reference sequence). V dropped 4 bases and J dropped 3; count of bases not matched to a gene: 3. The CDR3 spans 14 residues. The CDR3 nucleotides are TGTGCCAGCAGCTCCCGACAGGGTGGAAACACCATATATTTT. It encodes CASSSRQGGNTIYF.

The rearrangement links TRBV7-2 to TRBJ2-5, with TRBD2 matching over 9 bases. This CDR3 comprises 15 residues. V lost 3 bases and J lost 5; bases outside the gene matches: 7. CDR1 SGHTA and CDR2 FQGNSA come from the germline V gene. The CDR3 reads CASSFISGRGETQYF. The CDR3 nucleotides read TGTGCCAGCAGCTTCATTAGCGGGAGAGGTGAGACCCAGTACTTC.

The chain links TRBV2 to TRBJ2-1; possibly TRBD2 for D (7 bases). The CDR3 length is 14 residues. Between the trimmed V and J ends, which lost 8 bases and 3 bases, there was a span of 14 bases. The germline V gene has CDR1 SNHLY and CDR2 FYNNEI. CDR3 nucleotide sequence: TGTGCCAGCGTTTGGGAGGGGGGCTACAATGAGCAGTTCTTC. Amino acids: CASVWEGGYNEQFF.

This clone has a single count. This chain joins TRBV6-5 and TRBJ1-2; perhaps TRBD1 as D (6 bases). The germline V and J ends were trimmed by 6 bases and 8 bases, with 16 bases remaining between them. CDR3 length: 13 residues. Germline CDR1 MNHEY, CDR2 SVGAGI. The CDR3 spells CASSPRQVQGYTF. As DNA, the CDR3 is TGTGCCAGCAGCCCAAGACAGGTCCAGGGCTACACCTTC.

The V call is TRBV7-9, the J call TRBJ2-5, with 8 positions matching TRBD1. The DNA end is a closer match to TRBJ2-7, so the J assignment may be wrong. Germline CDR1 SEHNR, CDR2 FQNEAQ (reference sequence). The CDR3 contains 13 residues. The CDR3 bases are TGTGCCAGCAGGGACAGGGCCACCTACGAGCAGTACTTC. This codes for CASRDRATYEQYF.

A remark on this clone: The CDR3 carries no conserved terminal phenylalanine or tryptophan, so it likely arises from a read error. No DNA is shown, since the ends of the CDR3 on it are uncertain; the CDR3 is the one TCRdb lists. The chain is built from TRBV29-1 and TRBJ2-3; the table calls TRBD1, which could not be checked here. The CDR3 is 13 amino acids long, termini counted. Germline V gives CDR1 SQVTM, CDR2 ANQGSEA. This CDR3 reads CSVSWDRRSGAHM.

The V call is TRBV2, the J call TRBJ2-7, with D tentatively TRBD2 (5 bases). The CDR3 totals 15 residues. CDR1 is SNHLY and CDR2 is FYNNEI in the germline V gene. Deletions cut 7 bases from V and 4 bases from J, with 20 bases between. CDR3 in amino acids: CASTPQLAGAYEQYF. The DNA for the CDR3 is TGTGCCAGCACTCCCCAATTGGCGGGTGCGTACGAGCAGTACTTC.

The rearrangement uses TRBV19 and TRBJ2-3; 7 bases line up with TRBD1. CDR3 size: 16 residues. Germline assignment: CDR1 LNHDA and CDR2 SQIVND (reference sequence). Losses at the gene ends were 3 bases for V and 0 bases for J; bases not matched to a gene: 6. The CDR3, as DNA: TGTGCCAGTAGTATTATCGGGACAGCTAGCACAGATACGCAGTATTTT. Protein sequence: CASSIIGTASTDTQYF.